A selection of T cell receptor beta chains follows, all from one sample in a study of blood T cell repertoires in COVID-19. Repertoires were generated with immunoSEQ multiplex PCR, while TCRdb's copy carries only in-frame clones and drops some. Among over 250,000 clones listed, around nine tenths were seen once. The material sequenced was peripheral blood. These receptors originate from a woman aged 65 to 85 with COVID-19, enrolled during active disease. CDR3s include the opening cysteine and the closing phenylalanine or tryptophan. The D gene is left open where the match is weak.

CDR3 protein,V gene,J gene,D gene
CATTGGDYGYTF,TRBV28,TRBJ1-2,TRBD1
CAWKFWDRGDTGELFF,TRBV30,TRBJ2-2,TRBD1
CAISRQGDEQYF,TRBV10-3,TRBJ2-7,TRBD1
CASSHLSGTGGGYTF,TRBV3-1/TRBV3-2,TRBJ1-2,TRBD1
CAISWLGQGDGYTF,TRBV10-3,TRBJ1-2,TRBD1
CASSTQRKVLGAVTEAFF,TRBV19,TRBJ1-1,.
CASRRTSGIVEQFF,TRBV4-1,TRBJ2-1,TRBD2
CASSLRQGLNIQYF,TRBV5-6,TRBJ2-4,TRBD1
CASSYMGQNNSPLHF,TRBV6-5,TRBJ1-6,TRBD1
CASSVSTGGIGELFF,TRBV5-1,TRBJ2-2,TRBD1
CASTGTSGETQYF,TRBV2,TRBJ2-5,TRBD2
CASKGQGERVSSYNEQFF,TRBV10-2,TRBJ2-1,.
CASSFTRDEQYF,TRBV7-9,TRBJ2-7,.
CASTPLAGYTGELFF,TRBV11-3,TRBJ2-2,TRBD2
CASSPLAGSSTDTQYF,TRBV5-1,TRBJ2-3,.
CASSIVGGHTEAFF,TRBV19,TRBJ1-1,TRBD1
CASSRQGGPPVEKLFF,TRBV11-2,TRBJ1-4,TRBD1
CASSFRGYGYTF,TRBV28,TRBJ1-2,.